These 27 T cell receptor beta chains share one sample of origin, sequenced in a study of regulatory T cells in long-lasting Graves disease. TCR beta libraries were built with iRepertoire HTBI primers and Arm-PCR of CDR3 regions. TCRdb used MiXCR to reprocess the multiplex PCR reads, holding one entry per CDR3 protein. In the table there are 300,000 to 400,000 distinct CDR3 sequences, about a sixth of which are singletons. Time point of the sample: newly diagnosed GD, antithyroid drugs for less than 3 months. Extracted RNA from PBMCs served as the source of the TCR library. Another study also made use of these data, one on T cells in Graves' hyperthyroidism and ophthalmopathy.

The sequenced sample was peripheral blood mononuclear cells (PBMCs), obtained at new diagnosis, from a patient treated with antithyroid drugs. The receptors here all came from a middle-aged man with Graves disease.

In this sample, this clonotype turned up many times. V is TRBV5-1 and J is TRBJ2-5; TRBD1 aligns across 12 bases. Germline V lookup: CDR1 SGHRS, CDR2 YFSETQ. Trimming removed 4 bases from V and 0 bases from J; junction bases left unmatched: 4. The CDR3 consists of 16 residues. The CDR3 DNA reads TGCGCCAGCAGCGGGGGGACAGGGGGCTACCAAGAGACCCAGTACTTC. It translates to CASSGGTGGYQETQYF.

The sample holds many counts of this clonotype. The rearrangement links TRBV28 to TRBJ2-3; D is unclear. Germline V lookup: CDR1 MDHEN, CDR2 SYDVKM. Trimming pared 2 bases from V and 2 bases from J, leaving 11 bases between. CDR3 size: 15 residues. CDR3 in amino acids: CASSLPFRDTDTQYF. The CDR3 DNA reads TGTGCCAGCAGTTTACCCTTCCGCGACACAGATACGCAGTATTTT.

This clonotype has at least ten counts. The chain is built from TRBV5-1 and TRBJ1-1, with D possibly TRBD1 on 5 matching bases. The V and J ends lost 4 bases and 4 bases respectively, with 17 bases between them. CDR1 is SGHRS, CDR2 YFSETQ, per germline. The CDR3 is 15 amino acids. CDR3 nucleotide sequence: TGCGCCAGCAGCCAGGCCGGGACTGGGGGCACTGAAGCTTTCTTT. Protein product: CASSQAGTGGTEAFF.

The chain couples TRBV28 to TRBJ2-5; 7 bases align to TRBD1. The germline V gene has CDR1 MDHEN and CDR2 SYDVKM. J gave up 3 bases and V 7 bases, and 8 bases lay outside the gene matches. The CDR3 length is 14 residues. The CDR3 bases are TGTGCCAGCACCCCGGGACAGCACAAAGAGACCCAGTACTTC. Its translation: CASTPGQHKETQYF.

This clonotype was detected many times. The chain recombines TRBV28 with TRBJ2-2; no firm D call. Trimming removed 6 bases from V and 4 bases from J, with 12 bases in between. The CDR3 loop spans 14 amino acids. From germline, CDR1 is MDHEN and CDR2 SYDVKM. In DNA, the CDR3 is TGTGCCAGCAGAAATTGGGCCCTCACCGGGGAGCTGTTTTTT. This codes for CASRNWALTGELFF. The whole variable domain, filled in from reference TRBV28 and TRBJ2-2, reads DVKVTQSSRYLVKRTGEKVFLECVQDMDHENMFWYRQDPGLGLRLIYFSYDVKMKEKGDIPEGYSVSREKKERFSLILESASTNQTSMYLCASRNWALTGELFFGEGSRLTVL.

This clonotype was found a few times. The rearrangement links TRBV4-1 to TRBJ1-1; 8 bases align to TRBD1. The CDR3 length is 18 residues. J lost 5 bases, V lost 1 base, and 15 bases had no gene match. The germline V gene encodes CDR1 MGHRA and CDR2 YSYEKL. The CDR3 region has the DNA TGCGCCAGCAGCCAAGTCAAATCAGCCGGACAGGGCGGGACTGAAGCTTTCTTT. Its translation is CASSQVKSAGQGGTEAFF.

The rearrangement uses TRBV28 and TRBJ1-5, with a possible D match to TRBD1 (5 bases). Trimming removed 7 bases at V and 6 bases at J, with 19 bases between. The germline gives CDR1 MDHEN, CDR2 SYDVKM. The CDR3 consists of 15 residues. The CDR3 nucleotides are TGTGCCAGCACTGATCTCGGCCGGGGGGGTCAGCCCCAGCATTTT. Its translation is CASTDLGRGGQPQHF.

The chain is built from TRBV4-3 and TRBJ2-1; either TRBD1 or TRBD2 may supply D (6 bases each). The CDR3 loop spans 16 amino acids. Germline V CDR1 and CDR2: LGHNA, YSLEER. Trimming took 1 base from V and 4 from J, leaving 14 bases between them. The CDR3 DNA is TGCGCCAGCAGCCAAGTTGTCCGGGGGCTATACAATGAGCAGTTCTTC. It encodes CASSQVVRGLYNEQFF.

This clonotype was seen ten or more times. The chain combines TRBV30 with TRBJ1-2; unclear D gene. There are 11 residues in the CDR3. The V end was cut by 5 bases, the J end by 7 bases, with 11 bases between. Germline CDR1 reads GTSNPN; CDR2 reads SVGIG (reference sequence). CDR3: CAWEHLLGYTF. Written as DNA, the CDR3 is TGTGCCTGGGAACATCTACTTGGCTACACCTTC.

CDR3 in DNA: TGTGCCACCAGTGGCCAGGCGGGGGGGGAAGAGACCCAGTACTTC. Its protein is CATSGQAGGEETQYF. The chain uses TRBV24-1 and TRBJ2-5, with 9 bases that match TRBD2. With 5 bases clipped from V and 3 bases from J, the junction kept 6 bases outside the gene matches. The CDR3 has 15 amino acids. The germline V gene encodes CDR1 KGHDR and CDR2 SFDVKD.

As to this clonotype: The CDR3 end shows no conserved phenylalanine or tryptophan, and so a read error is likely. CDR3 DNA: TGTGCCAGCAGTGAAGTACTAGCGGGGGGGTCCCACGAGCAGTACTCC. It specifies CASSEVLAGGSHEQYS. The chain couples TRBV6-1 to TRBJ2-7, with TRBD2 matching 13 bases. Germline loops: CDR1 MNHNS, CDR2 SASEGT. This CDR3 comprises 16 residues. The V segment lost 1 base and the J segment 5 bases; nucleotides outside the gene matches: 5.

J is TRBJ1-2 and V is TRBV28; D unclear. This CDR3 contains 13 residues. Looked up from germline, CDR1 is MDHEN and CDR2 is SYDVKM. V lost 8 bases, J lost 2 bases, and 12 bases lay in between. CDR3 coding DNA: TGTGCCAGCTCCCCCCGAGAGAACTATGGCTACACCTTC. Translation gives CASSPRENYGYTF.

This clonotype was seen repeatedly, ten times or more. The genes are TRBV20-1 and TRBJ2-3; TRBD2 matches at 7 bases. Losses at the gene ends were 3 bases for V and 2 bases for J; bases not matched to a gene: 5. CDR3 length equals 14 residues. Germline values: CDR1 DFQATT, CDR2 SNEGSKA (reference sequence). The CDR3 DNA sequence: TGCAGTGCTAGGTGGGGGGGTCACACAGATACGCAGTATTTT. Protein product: CSARWGGHTDTQYF.

With respect to this clonotype: A read error may explain this, as a much larger clone is one base away. The chain combines TRBV5-1 with TRBJ2-1; 7 nucleotides agree with TRBD1. Looked up from germline, CDR1 is SGHRS and CDR2 is YFSETQ. V was clipped by 5 bases and J by 8 bases; unmatched bases: 10. The CDR3 consists of 14 residues. The chain's CDR3 is CASRRQGRGDEQFF. CDR3 bases: TGCGCCAGCAGACGACAGGGTCGCGGCGATGAGCAGTTCTTC.

This clonotype appeared a few times. V usage is TRBV7-9 and J usage is TRBJ1-2; TRBD1 aligns across 12 bases. V dropped 3 bases and J dropped 8; count of bases not matched to a gene: 4. Germline V gene lookup returns CDR1 SEHNR and CDR2 FQNEAQ (reference sequence). The CDR3 loop spans 14 amino acids. The CDR3 is CASSFGTGGLGYTF. CDR3 bases: TGTGCCAGCAGCTTCGGGACAGGGGGCTTAGGCTACACCTTC.

This clonotype has at least ten counts. V gene TRBV10-3 combines with J gene TRBJ1-2; a weak D match, TRBD1 (5 bases). V lost 4 bases to trimming and J lost 4 bases, with 16 bases between them. This CDR3 spans 15 amino acids. The germline V gene encodes CDR1 ENHRY and CDR2 SYGVKD. As DNA, the CDR3 is TGTGCCATCAGTGGCGGGGCTTCCGCCTTCTATGGCTACACCTTC. Its protein is CAISGGASAFYGYTF.

This clonotype occurred many times. The chain combines TRBV28 with TRBJ2-7; D possibly uses TRBD1 or TRBD2 (7 bases each). V was cut by 3 bases and J by 7 bases, with 16 bases left in between. Germline V CDR1 and CDR2: MDHEN, SYDVKM. The length of the CDR3 is 14 residues. CDR3 nucleotide sequence: TGTGCCAGCAGTTTCAGGGGGGGAGGGAAAGAGCAGTACTTC. Translated, it gives CASSFRGGGKEQYF.

As for this clonotype: A far larger clone is just one base off, so this is likely a read error. The chain links TRBV11-2 to TRBJ2-7, with D hard to call. The CDR3 runs to 14 residues. Per germline, CDR1 SGHAT and CDR2 FQNNGV. As DNA, the CDR3 is TGTGCCAGCAGGTTAGTGCTCACAAACTACGAGCAGTACTTC. Its protein product is CASRLVLTNYEQYF.

V and J are TRBV12-3 or TRBV12-4 and TRBJ1-6; TRBD1 aligns across 9 bases. V lost 5 bases to trimming and J lost 9 bases; unmatched junction nucleotides: 5. CDR3 length: 14 residues. The CDR3 DNA is TGTGCCAGCAGTCTCCGGGACAGGGTTTCACCCCTCCACTTT. Encoded protein: CASSLRDRVSPLHF.

This chain connects TRBV11-3 to TRBJ2-5; 8 bases match TRBD1. The V gene's germline CDR1 is SGHNT and CDR2 YENEEA. Trimming removed 4 bases from V and 1 base from J; junction bases left unmatched: 5. This CDR3 has 15 amino acids. The CDR3 spells CASSSPGTGQETQYF. Written as DNA, the CDR3 is TGTGCCAGCAGCTCCCCCGGGACAGGCCAAGAGACCCAGTACTTC.

This clonotype was observed at least ten times. The chain uses TRBV18 and TRBJ1-2; 7 nucleotides align to TRBD1. The CDR3 is 12 amino acids. Looked up from germline, CDR1 is KGHSH and CDR2 is LQKENI. Trimming at V came to 2 bases and at J to 7 bases, leaving 1 base not matched to a gene. Here the CDR3 reads CASSPTGAGYTF. The DNA of the CDR3 is TGTGCCAGCTCACCAACAGGGGCTGGCTACACCTTC. The full variable domain, completed using reference TRBV18 and TRBJ1-2, is NAGVMQNPRHLVRRRGQEARLRCSPMKGHSHVYWYRQLPEEGLKFMVYLQKENIIDESGMPKERFSAEFPKEGPSILRIQQVVRGDSAAYFCASSPTGAGYTFGSGTRLTVV.

The chain joins TRBV27 to TRBJ2-1, with TRBD2 matching over 12 bases. This CDR3 is built from 17 residues. The trim removed 2 bases at V and 7 bases at J, leaving 9 bases unmatched. Germline-derived CDR1 and CDR2 are MNHEY and SMNVEV (reference sequence). CDR3 residues: CASSLRSLAGGQNEQFF. Here the CDR3 DNA reads TGTGCCAGCAGTTTACGGAGCCTAGCGGGGGGGCAGAATGAGCAGTTCTTC.

This clonotype was detected a few times. This chain uses TRBV5-5 with TRBJ2-3, with TRBD1 as a possible D gene (5 bases). V dropped 4 bases and J dropped 2 bases, with 14 bases sitting between them. CDR3 length: 15 residues. Germline V CDR1 and CDR2: SGHKS, YYEKEE (reference sequence). CDR3 residues: CASSAHRLHTDTQYF. In DNA form, the CDR3 reads TGTGCCAGCAGCGCTCACAGGTTACACACAGATACGCAGTATTTT.

V is TRBV5-1 and J is TRBJ2-2; weak D call: TRBD2 (6 bases). The CDR3 has 16 amino acids. Germline CDR1 SGHRS, CDR2 YFSETQ. Trimming stripped 0 bases from V and 1 base from J, with 10 bases between. CDR3 bases: TGCGCCAGCAGCTTGGCACGGGAGAGGAACACCGGGGAGCTGTTTTTT. Residues: CASSLARERNTGELFF.

This clonotype was seen repeatedly, ten times or more. The chain employs TRBV6-2 or TRBV6-3 and TRBJ2-3, with TRBD2 matching 10 bases. With 2 bases clipped from V and 3 bases from J, the junction kept 5 bases outside the gene matches. The CDR3 length is 16 residues. Germline-derived CDR1 and CDR2 are MNHEY and SVGEGT. The CDR3 here is CASSYGSGGATDTQYF. CDR3 sequence (DNA): TGTGCCAGCAGTTACGGGAGCGGGGGGGCGACAGATACGCAGTATTTT.

This clonotype was recorded a few times. V gene TRBV24-1 combines with J gene TRBJ2-6; no firm D call. The CDR3 is 16 residues long. Germline V gene sequence: CDR1 KGHDR, CDR2 SFDVKD. The V end was cut by 5 bases, the J end by 2 bases, with 12 bases between. CDR3 amino acids: CATSGGIEPGANVLTF. The DNA for the CDR3 is TGTGCCACCAGTGGGGGAATAGAACCTGGGGCCAACGTCCTGACTTTC.

The chain uses TRBV20-1 and TRBJ1-5; the D is unclear. Trimming stripped 2 bases from V and 0 bases from J, with 17 bases between. The CDR3 sequence is 17 residues long. The germline gives CDR1 DFQATT, CDR2 SNEGSKA (reference sequence). The CDR3, as DNA: TGCAGTGCTAGACTGCCGATTAGGGAGGATAGCAATCAGCCCCAGCATTTT. Translation gives CSARLPIREDSNQPQHF.